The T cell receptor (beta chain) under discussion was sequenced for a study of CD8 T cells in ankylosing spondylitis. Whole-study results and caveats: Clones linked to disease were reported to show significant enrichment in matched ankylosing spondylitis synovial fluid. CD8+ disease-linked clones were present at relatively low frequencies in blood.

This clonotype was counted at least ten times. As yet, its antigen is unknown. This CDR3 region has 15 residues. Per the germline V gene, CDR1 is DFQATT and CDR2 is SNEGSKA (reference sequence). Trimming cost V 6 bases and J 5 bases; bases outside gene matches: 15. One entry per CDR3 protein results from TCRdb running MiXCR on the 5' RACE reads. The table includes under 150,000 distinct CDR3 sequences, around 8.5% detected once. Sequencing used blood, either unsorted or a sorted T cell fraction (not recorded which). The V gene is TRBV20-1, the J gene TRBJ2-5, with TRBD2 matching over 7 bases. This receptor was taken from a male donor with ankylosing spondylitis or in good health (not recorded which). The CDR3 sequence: CSAMGREDLRETQYF. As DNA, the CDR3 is TGCAGTGCCATGGGCCGGGAGGACCTACGGGAGACCCAGTACTTC.